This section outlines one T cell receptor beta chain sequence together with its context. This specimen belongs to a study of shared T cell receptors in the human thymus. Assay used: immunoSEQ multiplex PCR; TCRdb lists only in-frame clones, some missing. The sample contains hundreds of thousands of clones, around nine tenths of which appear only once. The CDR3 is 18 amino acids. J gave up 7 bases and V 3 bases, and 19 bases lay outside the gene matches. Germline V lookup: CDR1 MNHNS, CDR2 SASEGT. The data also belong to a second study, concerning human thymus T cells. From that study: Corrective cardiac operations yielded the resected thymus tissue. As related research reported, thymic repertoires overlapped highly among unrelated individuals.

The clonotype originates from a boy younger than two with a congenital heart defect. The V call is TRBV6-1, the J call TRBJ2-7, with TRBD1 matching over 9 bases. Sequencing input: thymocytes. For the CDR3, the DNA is TGTGCCAGCAGTGATGAGGGGACAGGGTCGGTCTTTACTGGGGAGCAGTACTTC. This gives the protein CASSDEGTGSVFTGEQYF.